Included here is one T cell receptor (beta chain) sequence, with context. The CDR3 contains 12 residues. V lost 2 bases to trimming and J lost 6 bases, with 6 bases between them. Looked up from germline, CDR1 is SNHLY and CDR2 is FYNNEI. Sequenced by immunoSEQ multiplex PCR; TCRdb stores in-frame clones only, minus some. The sample contains over 2 million clones, about 95% of which appear only once. This sample is drawn from a study of shared clonotypes between healthy human individuals. Each of the donors was a healthy adult who was HIV-negative and had not had a recent acute infection or vaccination.

The J gene is TRBJ2-3, the V gene TRBV2, with unresolved D. This clonotype was sampled from a man between 18 and 35 years old in good health. Sample: naive CD4+ T cells sorted from blood. The subset: CD45RA+ positively selected. The CDR3 nucleotides read TGTGCCAGCAGTGAAAGGGTGGATACGCAGTATTTT. Protein product: CASSERVDTQYF.